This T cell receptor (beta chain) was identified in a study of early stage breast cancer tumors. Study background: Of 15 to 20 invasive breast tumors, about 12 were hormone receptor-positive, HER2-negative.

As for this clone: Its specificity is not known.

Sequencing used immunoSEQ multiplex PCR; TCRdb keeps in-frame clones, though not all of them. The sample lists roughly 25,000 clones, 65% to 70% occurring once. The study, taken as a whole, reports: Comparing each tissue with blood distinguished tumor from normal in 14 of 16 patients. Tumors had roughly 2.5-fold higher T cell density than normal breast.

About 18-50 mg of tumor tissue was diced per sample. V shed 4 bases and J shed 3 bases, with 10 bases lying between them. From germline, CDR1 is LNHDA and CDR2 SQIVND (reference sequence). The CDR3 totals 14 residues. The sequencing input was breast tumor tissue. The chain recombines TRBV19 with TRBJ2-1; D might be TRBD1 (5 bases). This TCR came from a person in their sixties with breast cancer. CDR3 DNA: TGTGCCAGTAGTACCTATAGGGGCTACAATGAGCAGTTCTTC. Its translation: CASSTYRGYNEQFF.